These 12 T cell receptor beta chains were all obtained from the same sample, sequenced in a study of siplizumab effects on memory and regulatory T cells. Assay: immunoSEQ multiplex PCR; the TCRdb copy retains only in-frame clones and omits some. The sample carries some 100,000 clones, about 91% recorded once. The sample was CD4+ T cells sorted from blood. The receptors originated from a human donor in good health. Some clones in this sample may be carry-over from other donors' samples.

V usage is TRBV7-9 and J usage is TRBJ2-3, with 7 bases fitting TRBD1. CDR1 SEHNR and CDR2 FQNEAQ come from the germline V gene (reference sequence). V lost 6 bases, J lost 4 bases, and 4 bases stayed unmatched. The CDR3 contains 13 residues. The CDR3 protein is CASRPGTADTQYF. Here the CDR3 DNA reads TGTGCCAGCAGACCCGGGACAGCAGATACGCAGTATTTT. Combining the CDR3 with reference TRBV7-9 and TRBJ2-3 gives the whole variable domain DTGVSQNPRHKITKRGQNVTFRCDPISEHNRLYWYRQTLGQGPEFLTYFQNEAQLEKSRLLSDRFSAERPKGSFSTLEIQRTEQGDSAMYLCASRPGTADTQYFGPGTRLTVL.

This clone was seen only a few times. This chain links TRBV28 with TRBJ1-5; D is ambiguous. The CDR3 contains 14 residues. V lost 3 bases and J 4 bases, leaving 10 bases between the germline ends. Germline V gene lookup returns CDR1 MDHEN and CDR2 SYDVKM. CDR3 protein: CASSFIRDNQPQHF. In DNA, the CDR3 is TGTGCCAGCAGTTTTATTCGGGATAATCAGCCCCAGCATTTT.

The chain recombines TRBV14 with TRBJ2-7, with 7 bases lining up with TRBD1. The CDR3 is made up of 17 amino acids. Looked up from germline, CDR1 is SGHDN and CDR2 is FVKESK. The V gene end was trimmed by 4 bases and the J gene end by 7 bases; junction bases not matched to a gene: 19. The CDR3 DNA follows: TGTGCCAGCAGCCCTTCCGGTAGGGACAGAGGGGGAATGGAGCAGTACTTC. Translated: CASSPSGRDRGGMEQYF.

The chain combines TRBV27 with TRBJ1-5; D not certain. Trimming left V 8 bases short and J 3 bases short, with 5 bases between. The CDR3 has 11 amino acids. CDR1 MNHEY and CDR2 SMNVEV come from the germline V gene (reference sequence). The CDR3 DNA follows: TGTGCCAGCGGATACAATCAGCCCCAGCATTTT. Amino acid sequence: CASGYNQPQHF.

The rearrangement joins TRBV19 to TRBJ2-5; 7 bases line up with TRBD1. V lost 3 bases to trimming and J lost 7 bases; unmatched junction nucleotides: 5. This CDR3 is 13 amino acids long. Germline V gene data show CDR1 as LNHDA and CDR2 as SQIVND (reference sequence). The CDR3 here is CASSIYPGGTQYF. The CDR3 DNA is TGTGCCAGTAGTATCTACCCAGGGGGGACCCAGTACTTC.

The DNA of the CDR3 is TGTGCCAGCAGCTTCGGACTAGCGACTAGCACAGATACGCAGTATTTT. It encodes CASSFGLATSTDTQYF. The chain recombines TRBV7-9 with TRBJ2-3, with TRBD2 matching 9 bases. Losses at the gene ends were 3 bases for V and 0 bases for J; bases not matched to a gene: 4. CDR1 is SEHNR, CDR2 FQNEAQ, per germline (reference sequence). The CDR3 totals 16 residues.

The rearrangement uses TRBV5-1 and TRBJ2-7, with D possibly matching TRBD2 (6 bases). Germline CDR1 and CDR2: SGHRS and YFSETQ. The CDR3 sequence is 17 residues long. V lost 0 bases, J lost 0 bases, and 16 bases lay in between. Here the CDR3 reads CASSLADGAGYSYEQYF. CDR3 DNA sequence: TGCGCCAGCAGCTTGGCAGATGGGGCGGGGTACTCCTACGAGCAGTACTTC. Supplemented by reference TRBV5-1 and TRBJ2-7, the full variable domain reads KAGVTQTPRYLIKTRGQQVTLSCSPISGHRSVSWYQQTPGQGLQFLFEYFSETQRNKGNFPGRFSGRQFSNSRSEMNVSTLELGDSALYLCASSLADGAGYSYEQYFGPGTRLTVT.

This chain links TRBV27 with TRBJ2-1; TRBD1 matches at 11 bases. The CDR3 consists of 15 residues. The V gene end was trimmed by 2 bases and the J gene end by 9 bases; junction bases not matched to a gene: 6. The germline CDR1 and CDR2 sequences are MNHEY and SMNVEV (reference sequence). CDR3 residues: CASSLGRTGGSEQFF. The CDR3, as DNA: TGTGCCAGCAGTTTAGGGAGGACAGGGGGCAGTGAGCAGTTCTTC.

The chain joins TRBV19 to TRBJ1-1, with D perhaps TRBD1 (5 bases). Germline CDR1 and CDR2: LNHDA and SQIVND (reference sequence). The CDR3 sequence is 15 residues long. The V end lost 6 bases, the J end lost 3 bases, and 17 bases lay between the germline ends. CDR3 bases: TGTGCCAGTAGACTCAGGGATTTATGGGACACTGAAGCTTTCTTT. Its translation is CASRLRDLWDTEAFF.

In nucleotides, the CDR3 is TGTGCCAGTAGTACCACTAGCGGGGCTTACAATGAGCAGTTCTTC. Translation: CASSTTSGAYNEQFF. The chain carries TRBV19 and TRBJ2-1, with TRBD2 identical over 10 bases. The CDR3 has 15 amino acids. With V trimmed by 4 bases and J by 4 bases, 4 bases remained unmatched. Germline V gene data show CDR1 as LNHDA and CDR2 as SQIVND (reference sequence).

The chain has TRBV15 and TRBJ1-2; D not certain. V shed 0 bases and J shed 6 bases, with 5 bases lying between them. In germline, CDR1 is LNHNV, CDR2 YYDKDF (reference sequence). The length of the CDR3 is 12 residues. The CDR3 protein is CATSRDHDGYTF. The CDR3, as DNA: TGTGCCACCAGCAGAGATCACGATGGCTACACCTTC.

The gene calls are TRBV7-9 and TRBJ1-6, with D possibly being TRBD1 (5 bases). CDR1 and CDR2 from the germline V gene are SEHNR and FQNEAQ (reference sequence). This CDR3 region has 14 residues. Trimming took 3 bases from V and 10 from J, leaving 13 bases between them. The CDR3 protein is CASSLRTLQSPLHF. In DNA form, the CDR3 reads TGTGCCAGCAGCTTGAGGACACTACAATCACCCCTCCACTTT.